Listed here are 18 T cell receptor beta chains from one sample, sequenced in a study of CD8+CD57+ T cells in acquired aplastic anemia. Genomic DNA provided the template from which TCR beta VDJ and CDR3 profiles were obtained. TCRdb reprocessed the reads with MiXCR, giving one entry per CDR3 protein. Among 150,000 to 180,000 distinct CDR3 sequences listed, approximately 52% were seen once. Patients chosen for sequencing had CD8+CD57+ cells that had expanded, as shown by flow cytometry. What was sequenced was sorted CD4+, CD8+, or CD8+CD57+ T cells (not recorded which) from PBMCs. The origin of the receptors is a human donor with aplastic anemia.

There are many counts of this clonotype. The chain combines TRBV12-3 or TRBV12-4 with TRBJ2-2, with no clear D. Trimming left V 11 bases short and J 4 bases short, with 11 bases between. The CDR3 totals 12 residues. CDR3 sequence reads: CALILSTGELFF. In DNA form, the CDR3 reads TGTGCCCTAATTTTAAGCACCGGGGAGCTGTTTTTT.

The chain is built from TRBV15 and TRBJ1-1; 9 bases line up with TRBD1. V was pared by 1 base and J by 4 bases, with 4 bases of the junction left unmatched. The CDR3 covers 15 residues. Germline V gives CDR1 LNHNV, CDR2 YYDKDF (reference sequence). The chain's CDR3 is CATSRGRTGVTEAFF. The DNA of the CDR3 is TGTGCCACCAGCAGAGGAAGGACAGGGGTCACTGAAGCTTTCTTT.

The chain recombines TRBV6-6 with TRBJ1-1; 9 bases agree with TRBD1. From germline, CDR1 is MNHNY and CDR2 SVGAGI (reference sequence). With V trimmed by 2 bases and J by 6 bases, 7 bases remained unmatched. The CDR3 contains 15 residues. For the CDR3, the DNA is TGTGCCAGCAGTTACGCAACAGGGGGCAGTTCTGAAGCTTTCTTT. Its protein product is CASSYATGGSSEAFF.

V and J are TRBV6-1 and TRBJ2-3; weak D call: TRBD2 (6 bases). The length of the CDR3 is 15 residues. CDR1 is MNHNS and CDR2 is SASEGT in the germline V gene. V lost 5 bases and J 0 bases, leaving 12 bases between the germline ends. The CDR3: CASSNGGTSTDTQYF. In DNA, the CDR3 is TGTGCCAGCAGTAATGGGGGGACTAGCACAGATACGCAGTATTTT.

This clonotype has ten or more counts. The chain links TRBV4-1 to TRBJ2-5; D possibly corresponds to TRBD2 (6 bases). Germline V lookup: CDR1 MGHRA, CDR2 YSYEKL. The CDR3 is 15 residues long. V was clipped by 4 bases and J by 1 base, with 13 bases between them. The chain's CDR3 is CASSRNIAVQETQYF. CDR3 nucleotides: TGCGCCAGCAGCCGGAACATAGCGGTCCAAGAGACCCAGTACTTC.

Ten or more counts support this clonotype. The chain employs TRBV2 and TRBJ2-5; the D is unclear. The CDR3 runs 15 residues. Per the germline V gene, CDR1 is SNHLY and CDR2 is FYNNEI. The V end was cut by 2 bases, the J end by 5 bases, with 15 bases between. The DNA for the CDR3 is TGTGCCAGCAGTGAATTTGGCAGAGGCCTGGAGACCCAGTACTTC. Translation: CASSEFGRGLETQYF.

V and J are TRBV7-8 and TRBJ1-1; TRBD1 might be the D (6 bases). The V end was cut by 4 bases, the J end by 0 bases, with 12 bases between. This CDR3 region has 15 residues. The germline V gene has CDR1 SGHVS and CDR2 FQNEAQ. CDR3: CASSSAGTLNTEAFF. The CDR3 coding sequence is TGTGCCAGCAGCTCCGCCGGGACACTGAACACTGAAGCTTTCTTT.

This clonotype has just one count. This rearrangement joins TRBV20-1 to TRBJ2-2; D is ambiguous. V was cut by 1 base and J by 0 bases, with 6 bases left in between. The CDR3 totals 14 residues. Germline V gives CDR1 DFQATT, CDR2 SNEGSKA (reference sequence). The CDR3 sequence is CSARGLANTGELFF. CDR3 in DNA: TGCAGTGCTAGAGGGCTAGCGAACACCGGGGAGCTGTTTTTT.

As concerns this clonotype: Mismatch with germline at one junction end may stem from a read error. The chain carries TRBV7-8 and TRBJ1-1; 8 nucleotides match TRBD1. The CDR3 runs 15 residues. Germline CDR1 is SGHVS and CDR2 is FQNEAQ. The CDR3 bases are TGTGCTAGCAGCCTCGGACAGGGCGATATTACTGAAGCTTTCTTT. Translation gives CASSLGQGDITEAFF.

This clonotype was counted at least ten times. V usage is TRBV4-2 and J usage is TRBJ2-3, with D uncertain. Germline lookup yields CDR1 LGHNA and CDR2 YNFKEQ. The CDR3 contains 16 residues. The V gene lost 1 base and the J gene lost 4 bases, with 15 bases spanning the gap. The CDR3 coding sequence is TGTGCCAGCAGCCAAGTCCCCGAAATTCAAGCAGATACGCAGTATTTT. It yields the protein CASSQVPEIQADTQYF.

This clonotype has ten or more counts. The chain recombines TRBV7-9 with TRBJ2-5; 8 positions agree with TRBD2. Germline loops: CDR1 SEHNR, CDR2 FQNEAQ (reference sequence). V gave up 4 bases and J gave up 4 bases; unmatched junction bases: 5. There are 14 residues in the CDR3. The chain's CDR3 is CASSSGGQRETQYF. The CDR3 DNA reads as TGTGCCAGCAGCTCGGGGGGGCAGAGAGAGACCCAGTACTTC.

Regarding this clonotype: Compared with germline, one end of the junction differs, possibly owing to a read error. The J gene is TRBJ2-1, the V gene TRBV6-1; 7 bases fit TRBD1. There are 15 residues in the CDR3. Germline V gene lookup returns CDR1 MNHNS and CDR2 SASEGT. The CDR3 here is CASRKQGSSYNGQFF. As DNA, the CDR3 is TGTGCCAGCAGAAAACAGGGGAGTTCCTACAATGGGCAGTTCTTC.

In its sample, this clonotype was seen a few times. A much larger clone lies a single base off, so this may be a read error. This rearrangement joins TRBV7-9 to TRBJ2-1, with D possibly TRBD2 on 6 matching bases. CDR1 and CDR2 from the germline V gene are SEHNR and FQNEAQ (reference sequence). This CDR3 region has 13 residues. The ends were cut back, 5 bases at V and 9 bases at J, with 14 bases in the middle. CDR3 sequence (DNA): TGTGCCAGCAGCCACGGGAGAGTCGGTGAGCAGTTCTTC. Its protein product is CASSHGRVGEQFF.

This clonotype was detected a few times. The chain couples TRBV20-1 to TRBJ2-1; 9 bases map to TRBD2. Germline V gene lookup returns CDR1 DFQATT and CDR2 SNEGSKA (reference sequence). The CDR3 covers 14 residues. Trimming cost V 5 bases and J 0 bases; bases outside gene matches: 2. The CDR3: CSAFSGSSYNEQFF. The DNA for the CDR3 is TGCAGTGCTTTTAGCGGGAGCTCCTACAATGAGCAGTTCTTC.

About this clonotype itself: With a much larger clone just one base away, this may be a read error. The chain has TRBV19 and TRBJ2-1, with 7 nucleotides matching TRBD2. V trimming: 8 bases; J trimming: 9 bases; junction bases outside the gene matches: 13. The CDR3 runs 14 residues. CDR1 is LNHDA, CDR2 SQIVND, per germline (reference sequence). CDR3 DNA: TGTGCCAGTGGTGGCAGGACTAGAGGCGGTGAGCAGTTCTTC. This encodes CASGGRTRGGEQFF.

This chain uses TRBV6-4 with TRBJ2-2; 16 bases match TRBD2. Germline trimming cut 2 bases from V and 5 bases from J; bases unmatched to any gene: 5. The CDR3 runs 18 residues. The germline gives CDR1 MRHNA, CDR2 SNTAGT. The CDR3 here is CASSDGTSGGASTGELFF. The CDR3 DNA sequence: TGTGCCAGCAGTGACGGGACTAGCGGGGGGGCCTCAACCGGGGAGCTGTTTTTT.

The V call is TRBV5-1, the J call TRBJ1-2; D uncertain. Germline V gives CDR1 SGHRS, CDR2 YFSETQ. The ends were cut back, 4 bases at V and 6 bases at J, with 13 bases in the middle. CDR3 length equals 13 residues. CDR3 loop: CASSGAAQDGYTF. The CDR3 nucleotides are TGCGCCAGCAGCGGCGCTGCACAAGATGGCTACACCTTC.

This clonotype was counted only a few times. The chain carries TRBV2 and TRBJ2-5; 10 nucleotides match TRBD1. There are 14 residues in the CDR3. V lost 8 bases to trimming and J lost 5 bases; unmatched junction nucleotides: 8. Per the germline V gene, CDR1 is SNHLY and CDR2 is FYNNEI. CDR3 nucleotides: TGTGCCAGCTCTTGGGACAGGGGATGCGAGACCCAGTACTTC. This sequence encodes CASSWDRGCETQYF. Looking up the rest from reference TRBV2 and TRBJ2-5 gives the full variable domain: EPEVTQTPSHQVTQMGQEVILRCVPISNHLYFYWYRQILGQKVEFLVSFYNNEISEKSEIFDDQFSVERPDGSNFTLKIRSTKLEDSAMYFCASSWDRGCETQYFGPGTRLLVL.